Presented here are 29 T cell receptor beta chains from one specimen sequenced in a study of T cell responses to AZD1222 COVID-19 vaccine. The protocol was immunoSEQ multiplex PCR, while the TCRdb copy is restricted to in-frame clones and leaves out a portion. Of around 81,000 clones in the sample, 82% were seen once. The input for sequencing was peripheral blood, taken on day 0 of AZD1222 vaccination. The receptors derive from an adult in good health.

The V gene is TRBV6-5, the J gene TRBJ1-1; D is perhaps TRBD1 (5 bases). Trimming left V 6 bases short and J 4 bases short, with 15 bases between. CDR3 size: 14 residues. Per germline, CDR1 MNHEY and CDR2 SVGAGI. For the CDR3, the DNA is TGTGCCAGCAGACAGACAGTGCGGGCCACTGAAGCTTTCTTT. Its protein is CASRQTVRATEAFF.

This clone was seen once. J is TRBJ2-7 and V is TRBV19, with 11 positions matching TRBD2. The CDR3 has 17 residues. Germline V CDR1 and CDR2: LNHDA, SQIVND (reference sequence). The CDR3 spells CAPSSPPGLAGGSEQYF. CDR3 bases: TGTGCACCAAGTTCCCCCCCCGGGCTAGCGGGAGGAAGCGAGCAGTACTTC.

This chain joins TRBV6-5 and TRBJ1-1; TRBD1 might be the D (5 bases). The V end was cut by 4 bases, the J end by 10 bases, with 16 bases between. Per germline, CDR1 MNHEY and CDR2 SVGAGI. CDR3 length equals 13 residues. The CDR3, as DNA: TGTGCCAGCAGTTGGGGTGGAGGGGTTGGAGCTTTCTTT. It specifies CASSWGGGVGAFF.

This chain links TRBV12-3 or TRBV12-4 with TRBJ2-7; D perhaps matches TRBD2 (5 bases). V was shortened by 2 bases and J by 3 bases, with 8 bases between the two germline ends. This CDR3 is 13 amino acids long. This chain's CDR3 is CASSLSGSYEQYF. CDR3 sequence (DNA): TGTGCCAGCAGTTTATCGGGAAGCTACGAGCAGTACTTC.

In nucleotides, the CDR3 is TGTGCCAGCAGCCAAGGGTTGGCGGGGGGGACCGAGCAGTACTTC. Translating it yields CASSQGLAGGTEQYF. The V call is TRBV4-2, the J call TRBJ2-7, with 9 bases matching TRBD2. The CDR3 sequence is 15 residues long. Germline CDR1 reads LGHNA; CDR2 reads YNFKEQ. The ends lost 1 base at V and 6 bases at J; junction bases unmatched: 7.

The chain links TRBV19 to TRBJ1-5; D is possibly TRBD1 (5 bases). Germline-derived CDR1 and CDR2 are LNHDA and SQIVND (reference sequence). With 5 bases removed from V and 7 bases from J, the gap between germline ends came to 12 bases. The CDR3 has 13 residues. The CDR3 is CASSFRGRQPQHF. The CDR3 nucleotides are TGTGCCAGTAGTTTCCGGGGCAGGCAGCCCCAGCATTTT.

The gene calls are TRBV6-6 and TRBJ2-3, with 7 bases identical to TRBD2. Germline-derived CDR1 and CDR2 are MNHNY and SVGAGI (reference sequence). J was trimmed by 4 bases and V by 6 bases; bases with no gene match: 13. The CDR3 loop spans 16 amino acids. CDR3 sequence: CASRGQGRAGADTQYF. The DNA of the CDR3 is TGTGCCAGCAGGGGCCAAGGGAGGGCCGGGGCAGATACGCAGTATTTT.

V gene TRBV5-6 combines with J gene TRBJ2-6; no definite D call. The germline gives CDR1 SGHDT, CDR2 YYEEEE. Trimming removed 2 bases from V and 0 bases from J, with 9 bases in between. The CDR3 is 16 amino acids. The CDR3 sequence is CASSFGSISGANVLTF. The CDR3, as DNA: TGTGCCAGCAGCTTCGGCAGCATCTCTGGGGCCAACGTCCTGACTTTC.

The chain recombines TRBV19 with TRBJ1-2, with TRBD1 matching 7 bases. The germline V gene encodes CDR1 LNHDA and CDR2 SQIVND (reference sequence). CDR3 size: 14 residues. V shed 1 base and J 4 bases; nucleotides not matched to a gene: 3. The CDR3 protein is CASSIGTGAYGYTF. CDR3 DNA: TGTGCCAGTAGTATAGGGACAGGAGCCTATGGCTACACCTTC.

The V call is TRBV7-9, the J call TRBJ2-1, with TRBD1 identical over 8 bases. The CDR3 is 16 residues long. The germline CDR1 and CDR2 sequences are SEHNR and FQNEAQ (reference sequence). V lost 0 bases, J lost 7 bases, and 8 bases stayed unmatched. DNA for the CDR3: TGTGCCAGCAGCTTAGCAGCCGGGACAGGAAGGAATGAGCAGTTCTTC. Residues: CASSLAAGTGRNEQFF.

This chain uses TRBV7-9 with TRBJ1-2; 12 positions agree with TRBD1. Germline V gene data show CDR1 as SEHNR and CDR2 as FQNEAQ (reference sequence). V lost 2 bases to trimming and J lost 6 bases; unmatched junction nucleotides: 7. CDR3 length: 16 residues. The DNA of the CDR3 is TGTGCCAGCAGCTTAAACGGGGACAGGGGGCTGCATGGCTACACCTTC. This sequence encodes CASSLNGDRGLHGYTF.

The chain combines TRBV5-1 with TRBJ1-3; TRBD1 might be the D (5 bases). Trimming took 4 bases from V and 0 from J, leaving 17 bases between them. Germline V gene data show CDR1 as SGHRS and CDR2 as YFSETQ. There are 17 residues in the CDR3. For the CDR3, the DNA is TGCGCCAGCAGCCACGGGACCGCCACCCTCTCTGGAAACACCATATATTTT. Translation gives CASSHGTATLSGNTIYF.

This chain's CDR3 is CASSRGTYVGSPLHF. The DNA of the CDR3 is TGCGCCAGCAGCCGCGGGACCTACGTTGGTTCACCCCTCCACTTT. The rearrangement uses TRBV4-3 and TRBJ1-6; tentatively, D is TRBD1 (5 bases). Trimming pared 4 bases from V and 9 bases from J, leaving 16 bases between. Per the germline V gene, CDR1 is LGHNA and CDR2 is YSLEER. The CDR3 spans 15 residues.

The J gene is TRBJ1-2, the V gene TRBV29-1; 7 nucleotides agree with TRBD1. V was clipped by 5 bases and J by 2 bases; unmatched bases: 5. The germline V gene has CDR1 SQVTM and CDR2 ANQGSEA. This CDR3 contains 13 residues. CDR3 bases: TGCAGCGTTCTAACAGGGGCAAACTATGGCTACACCTTC. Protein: CSVLTGANYGYTF. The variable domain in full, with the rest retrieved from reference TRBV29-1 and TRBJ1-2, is SAVISQKPSRDICQRGTSLTIQCQVDSQVTMMFWYRQQPGQSLTLIATANQGSEATYESGFVIDKFPISRPNLTFSTLTVSNMSPEDSSIYLCSVLTGANYGYTFGSGTRLTVV.

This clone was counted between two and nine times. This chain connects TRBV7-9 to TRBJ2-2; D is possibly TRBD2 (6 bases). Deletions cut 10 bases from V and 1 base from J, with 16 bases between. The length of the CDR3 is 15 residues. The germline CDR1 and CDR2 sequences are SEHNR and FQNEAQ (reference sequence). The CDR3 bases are TGTGCCACTGCTCCCGGCGGGAAGAACACCGGGGAGCTGTTTTTT. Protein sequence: CATAPGGKNTGELFF. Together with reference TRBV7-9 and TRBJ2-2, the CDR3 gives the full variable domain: DTGVSQNPRHKITKRGQNVTFRCDPISEHNRLYWYRQTLGQGPEFLTYFQNEAQLEKSRLLSDRFSAERPKGSFSTLEIQRTEQGDSAMYLCATAPGGKNTGELFFGEGSRLTVL.

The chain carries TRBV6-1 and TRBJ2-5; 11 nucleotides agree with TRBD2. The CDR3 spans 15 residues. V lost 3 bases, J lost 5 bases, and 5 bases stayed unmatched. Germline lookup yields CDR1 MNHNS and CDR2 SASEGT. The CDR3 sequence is CASSEASGRSETQYF. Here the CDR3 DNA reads TGTGCCAGCAGTGAGGCTAGCGGGAGGTCTGAGACCCAGTACTTC.

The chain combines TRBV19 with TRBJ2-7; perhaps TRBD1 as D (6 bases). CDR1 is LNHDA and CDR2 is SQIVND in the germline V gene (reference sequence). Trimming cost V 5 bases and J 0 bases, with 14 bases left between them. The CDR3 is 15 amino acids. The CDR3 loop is CASSVFGDTSYEQYF. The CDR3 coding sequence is TGTGCCAGTAGTGTGTTTGGGGACACCTCCTACGAGCAGTACTTC.

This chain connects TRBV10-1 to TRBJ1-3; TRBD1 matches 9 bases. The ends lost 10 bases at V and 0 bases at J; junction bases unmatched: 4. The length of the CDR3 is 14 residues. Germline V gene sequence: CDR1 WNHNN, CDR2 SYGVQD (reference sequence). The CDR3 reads CAKDRGCSGNTIYF. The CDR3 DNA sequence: TGCGCCAAGGACAGGGGATGCTCTGGAAACACCATATATTTT.

The CDR3 region has the DNA TGTGCCTGGAGTTGGGGATCGTCCGGCGGCTATGGCTACACCTTC. Its protein product is CAWSWGSSGGYGYTF. The gene calls are TRBV30 and TRBJ1-2; D is uncertain. V shed 2 bases and J shed 4 bases, with 17 bases lying between them. The CDR3 has 15 residues. Germline V gene sequence: CDR1 GTSNPN, CDR2 SVGIG (reference sequence).

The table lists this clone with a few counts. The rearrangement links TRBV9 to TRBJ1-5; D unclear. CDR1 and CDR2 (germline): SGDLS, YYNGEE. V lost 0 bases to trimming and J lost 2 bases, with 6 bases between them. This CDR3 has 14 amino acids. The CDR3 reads CASSVGFGNQPQHF. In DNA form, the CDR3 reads TGTGCCAGCAGCGTAGGGTTTGGCAATCAGCCCCAGCATTTT.

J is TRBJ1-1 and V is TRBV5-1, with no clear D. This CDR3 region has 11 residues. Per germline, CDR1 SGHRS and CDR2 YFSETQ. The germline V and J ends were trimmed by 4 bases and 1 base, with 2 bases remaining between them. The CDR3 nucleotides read TGCGCCAGCAGCACGAACACTGAAGCTTTCTTT. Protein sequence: CASSTNTEAFF.

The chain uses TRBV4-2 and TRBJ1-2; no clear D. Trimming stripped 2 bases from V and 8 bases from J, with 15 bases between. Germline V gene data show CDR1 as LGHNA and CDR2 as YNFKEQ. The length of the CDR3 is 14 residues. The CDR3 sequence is CASSQTISGLGYTF. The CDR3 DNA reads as TGTGCCAGCAGCCAAACTATCTCAGGATTAGGCTACACCTTC.

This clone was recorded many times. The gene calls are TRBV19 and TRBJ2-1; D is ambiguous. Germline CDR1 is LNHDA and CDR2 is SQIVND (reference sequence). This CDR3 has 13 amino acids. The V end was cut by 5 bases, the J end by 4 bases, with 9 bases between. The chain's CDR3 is CASSVTPYNEQFF. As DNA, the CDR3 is TGTGCCAGTAGTGTAACCCCATACAATGAGCAGTTCTTC.

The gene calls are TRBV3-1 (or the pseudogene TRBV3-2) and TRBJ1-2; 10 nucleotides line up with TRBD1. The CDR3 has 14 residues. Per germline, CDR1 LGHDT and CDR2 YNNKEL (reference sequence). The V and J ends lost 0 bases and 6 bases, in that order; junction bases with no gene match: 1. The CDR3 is CASSQDDRGHGYTF. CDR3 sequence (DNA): TGTGCCAGCAGCCAAGACGACAGGGGGCATGGCTACACCTTC.

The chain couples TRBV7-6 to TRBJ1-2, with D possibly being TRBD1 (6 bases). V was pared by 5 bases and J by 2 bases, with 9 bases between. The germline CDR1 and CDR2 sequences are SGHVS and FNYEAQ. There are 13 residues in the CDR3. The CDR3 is CASSPQGNYGYTF. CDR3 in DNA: TGTGCCAGCAGCCCACAGGGAAACTATGGCTACACCTTC. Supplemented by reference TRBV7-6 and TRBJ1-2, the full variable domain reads GAGVSQSPRYKVTKRGQDVALRCDPISGHVSLYWYRQALGQGPEFLTYFNYEAQQDKSGLPNDRFSAERPEGSISTLTIQRTEQRDSAMYRCASSPQGNYGYTFGSGTRLTVV.

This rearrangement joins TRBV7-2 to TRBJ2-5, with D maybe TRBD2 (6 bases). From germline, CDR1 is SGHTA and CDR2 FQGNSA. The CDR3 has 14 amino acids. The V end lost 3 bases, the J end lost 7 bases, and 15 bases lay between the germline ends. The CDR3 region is CASSFRENGGTQYF. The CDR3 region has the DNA TGTGCCAGCAGCTTCCGGGAGAACGGTGGGACCCAGTACTTC.

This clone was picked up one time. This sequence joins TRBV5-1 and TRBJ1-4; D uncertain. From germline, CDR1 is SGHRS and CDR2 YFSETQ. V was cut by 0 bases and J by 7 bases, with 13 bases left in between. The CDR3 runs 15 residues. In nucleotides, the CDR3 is TGCGCCAGCAGCTTGGCCGGACTGAACAGTGAAAAACTGTTTTTT. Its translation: CASSLAGLNSEKLFF.

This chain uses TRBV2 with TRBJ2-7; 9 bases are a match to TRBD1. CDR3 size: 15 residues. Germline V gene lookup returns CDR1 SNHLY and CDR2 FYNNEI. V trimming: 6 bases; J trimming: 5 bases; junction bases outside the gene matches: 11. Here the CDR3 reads CASSPGQGFRHEQYF. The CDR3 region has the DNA TGTGCCAGCAGCCCGGGACAGGGTTTCCGTCACGAGCAGTACTTC.

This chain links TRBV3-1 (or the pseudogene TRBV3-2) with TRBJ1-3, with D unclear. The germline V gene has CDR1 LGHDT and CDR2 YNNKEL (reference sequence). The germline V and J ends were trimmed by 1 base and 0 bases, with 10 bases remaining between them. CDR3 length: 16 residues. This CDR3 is CASSQGGGSSGNTIYF. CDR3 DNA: TGTGCCAGCAGCCAAGGAGGCGGCTCCTCTGGAAACACCATATATTTT.